The clone carrying this T cell receptor (beta chain) was detected many times. Its specificity is not known. This sample is part of a study of tumor and adjacent non-tumor tissue in lung cancer. TCRbeta libraries were built with three rounds of nested PCR, modified from ARM-PCR. TCRdb re-called the multiplex PCR reads with MiXCR, one entry per CDR3 protein. The table has some 100,000 distinct CDR3 sequences, about 62% seen once. V lost 5 bases, J lost 3 bases, and 16 bases lay in between. This CDR3 spans 15 amino acids. CDR1 is MNHEY and CDR2 is SVGEGT in the germline V gene. RNA was extracted from bulk tissue without any cell sorting. Distant lung tissue was collected more than 3 cm away from the tumor edge. Study conclusions and caveats: TCR diversity was significantly greater in tumor than normal lung tissue.

Sequencing was performed on distant non-tumor lung tissue. The gene calls are TRBV6-2 or TRBV6-3 and TRBJ2-5, with TRBD2 as a possible D gene (5 bases). The sequence came from a man aged 25 to 40 with non-small cell lung cancer. The CDR3 sequence is CASSPPRGREETQYF. DNA of the CDR3: TGTGCCAGCAGTCCACCCAGAGGGAGAGAAGAGACCCAGTACTTC.